The 10 T cell receptor beta chains presented below share a single source sample, sequenced in a study of shared clonotypes between healthy human individuals. Naive CD8 isolation took CD45RO-negative cells positively selected for CCR7 and excluded terminally differentiated effector memory CD45RA+ cells. The protocol was immunoSEQ multiplex PCR, while the TCRdb copy is restricted to in-frame clones and leaves out a portion. The sample holds more than 2 million clones, about 94% seen once. Sequenced input: naive CD8+ T cells sorted from blood. The receptors were gathered from a man younger than 35 in good health.

This sequence joins TRBV11-2 and TRBJ1-1, with D hard to call. Trimming took 5 bases from V and 11 from J, leaving 12 bases between them. The CDR3 is 11 residues long. Germline V gene data show CDR1 as SGHAT and CDR2 as FQNNGV. CDR3 bases: TGTGCCAGCAGCGATTGGGGAAGGGCTTTCTTT. It specifies CASSDWGRAFF. Based on the CDR3 plus reference TRBV11-2 and TRBJ1-1, the full variable domain is EAGVAQSPRYKIIEKRQSVAFWCNPISGHATLYWYQQILGQGPKLLIQFQNNGVVDDSQLPKDRFSAERLKGVDSTLKIQPAKLEDSAVYLCASSDWGRAFFGQGTRLTVV.

The chain links TRBV13 to TRBJ2-1; D is perhaps TRBD2 (6 bases). The germline gives CDR1 PRHDT, CDR2 FYEKMQ (reference sequence). The CDR3 covers 16 residues. V was shortened by 1 base and J by 0 bases, with 10 bases between the two germline ends. Written as DNA, the CDR3 is TGTGCCAGCAGCTTAGTCGACGGGAGCTCCTACAATGAGCAGTTCTTC. Amino acids: CASSLVDGSSYNEQFF. The whole variable domain, filled in from reference TRBV13 and TRBJ2-1, reads AAGVIQSPRHLIKEKRETATLKCYPIPRHDTVYWYQQGPGQDPQFLISFYEKMQSDKGSIPDRFSAQQFSDYHSELNMSSLELGDSALYFCASSLVDGSSYNEQFFGPGTRLTVL.

The chain uses TRBV19 and TRBJ1-2; D remains unclear. V shed 1 base and J shed 3 bases, with 15 bases lying between them. The CDR3 spans 16 residues. Germline V lookup: CDR1 LNHDA, CDR2 SQIVND (reference sequence). The CDR3 here is CASSIALGQTYYGYTF. The CDR3, as DNA: TGTGCCAGTAGTATAGCCCTAGGGCAGACCTACTATGGCTACACCTTC.

The rearrangement joins TRBV6-5 to TRBJ2-7, with D possibly being TRBD1 (5 bases). Germline V lookup: CDR1 MNHEY, CDR2 SVGAGI. The length of the CDR3 is 14 residues. V was cut by 2 bases and J by 3 bases, with 11 bases left in between. CDR3 bases: TGTGCCAGCAGTTACGGCCAGCAGGGCTACGAGCAGTACTTC. This encodes CASSYGQQGYEQYF.

The chain joins TRBV4-1 to TRBJ1-6, with TRBD1 matching over 10 bases. Trimming cost V 4 bases and J 9 bases; bases outside gene matches: 3. Germline loops: CDR1 MGHRA, CDR2 YSYEKL. The CDR3 totals 14 residues. CDR3 bases: TGCGCCAGCAGCCCCCGGGACAGGGGTTCACCCCTCCACTTT. Translating gives CASSPRDRGSPLHF.

The chain joins TRBV19 to TRBJ2-5; D not certain. Germline lookup yields CDR1 LNHDA and CDR2 SQIVND (reference sequence). The CDR3 totals 15 residues. Trimming shortened V by 1 base and J by 1 base, and 10 bases separated the two germline ends. CDR3 sequence (DNA): TGTGCCAGTAGTATAGCGGGCGGTATCCAAGAGACCCAGTACTTC. Translation: CASSIAGGIQETQYF. Supplemented by reference TRBV19 and TRBJ2-5, the full variable domain reads DGGITQSPKYLFRKEGQNVTLSCEQNLNHDAMYWYRQDPGQGLRLIYYSQIVNDFQKGDIAEGYSVSREKKESFPLTVTSAQKNPTAFYLCASSIAGGIQETQYFGPGTRLLVL.

The chain carries TRBV11-2 and TRBJ2-1; D perhaps matches TRBD2 (7 bases). The germline gives CDR1 SGHAT, CDR2 FQNNGV. The CDR3 extends over 15 amino acids. The V and J ends lost 5 bases and 8 bases respectively, with 19 bases between them. The CDR3, as DNA: TGTGCCAGCAGCAGAGGGAGGGGGAACGGGTATGAGCAGTTCTTC. Its protein product is CASSRGRGNGYEQFF. The full variable domain, completed using reference TRBV11-2 and TRBJ2-1, is EAGVAQSPRYKIIEKRQSVAFWCNPISGHATLYWYQQILGQGPKLLIQFQNNGVVDDSQLPKDRFSAERLKGVDSTLKIQPAKLEDSAVYLCASSRGRGNGYEQFFGPGTRLTVL.

V and J are TRBV13 and TRBJ2-3, with TRBD1 as a possible D gene (5 bases). This CDR3 spans 19 amino acids. V lost 5 bases and J 0 bases, leaving 24 bases between the germline ends. Germline V gene data show CDR1 as PRHDT and CDR2 as FYEKMQ (reference sequence). CDR3 DNA sequence: TGTGCCAGCAGCCCCCACCTCCAAGACAGTTTGTCTAGCACAGATACGCAGTATTTT. As protein: CASSPHLQDSLSSTDTQYF.

The rearrangement joins TRBV13 to TRBJ2-7, with 8 bases matching TRBD1. CDR1 and CDR2 (germline): PRHDT, FYEKMQ (reference sequence). The CDR3 loop spans 15 amino acids. The J segment lost 5 bases and the V segment lost 5 bases, leaving 11 bases of the junction unmatched. CDR3 region: CASSQVQGAHDEQYF. The CDR3 DNA reads TGTGCCAGCAGCCAAGTGCAGGGGGCGCATGACGAGCAGTACTTC.

Remarks on this clone: Additional DNA sequences in this sample encode the identical CDR3. The J gene is TRBJ2-7, the V gene TRBV7-8; 7 bases align to TRBD2. Trimming cost V 5 bases and J 2 bases; bases outside gene matches: 3. CDR1 is SGHVS and CDR2 is FQNEAQ in the germline V gene. The CDR3 is 13 amino acids. CDR3 sequence: CASSLRGAYEQYF. CDR3 bases: TGTGCCAGCAGCCTCCGGGGGGCCTACGAGCAGTACTTC.